The 13 T cell receptor beta chains listed next were all sequenced from one sample in a study of shared clonotypes between healthy human individuals. Generated by immunoSEQ multiplex PCR, the TCRdb table keeps only in-frame clones and is missing some. This sample yields around 500,000 clones, of which roughly four fifths are seen a single time; 10% to 15% belongs to the top ten. Sequenced sample: PBMCs. The source is a woman aged 40 to 55 in good health. Some clones in this sample may be carry-over from other donors' samples.

This chain uses TRBV11-3 with TRBJ2-2; D uncertain. The CDR3 length is 13 residues. The germline CDR1 and CDR2 sequences are SGHNT and YENEEA. Trimming cost V 4 bases and J 8 bases, with 11 bases left between them. This CDR3 is CASSSHPSGELFF. DNA for the CDR3: TGTGCCAGCAGCTCCCATCCGTCGGGGGAGCTGTTTTTT.

This clone was detected only a few times. This chain uses TRBV6-1 with TRBJ1-2, with 7 bases fitting TRBD1. In germline, CDR1 is MNHNS, CDR2 SASEGT. V was clipped by 2 bases and J by 7 bases; unmatched bases: 4. There are 13 residues in the CDR3. DNA of the CDR3: TGTGCCAGCAGTGAAAGACAGGGTGCTGGCTACACCTTC. Its protein product is CASSERQGAGYTF.

This chain connects TRBV7-2 to TRBJ2-5; no definite D call. Per germline, CDR1 SGHTA and CDR2 FQGNSA. The CDR3 contains 14 residues. The V end was cut by 2 bases, the J end by 3 bases, with 10 bases between. The CDR3: CASSLSTQEETQYF. The CDR3 DNA follows: TGTGCCAGCAGCTTAAGTACACAAGAAGAGACCCAGTACTTC.

Remarks on this clone: This is likely an artifact of a read error, given a far larger clone one base away. This CDR3 is also generated by other DNA sequences in the sample. The chain employs TRBV6-5 and TRBJ2-7; D is ambiguous. Trimming shortened V by 6 bases and J by 2 bases, and 5 bases separated the two germline ends. The germline gives CDR1 MNHEY, CDR2 SVGAGI. The length of the CDR3 is 11 residues. CDR3 in amino acids: CASSYTYEQYF. CDR3 DNA sequence: TGTGCCAGCAGCTATACCTACGAGCAGTACTTC.

This clone was observed at least ten times. The chain has TRBV2 and TRBJ2-5; D not certain. CDR1 is SNHLY, CDR2 FYNNEI, per germline. This CDR3 is built from 14 residues. Trimming took off 4 bases at V and 2 bases at J, with 11 bases between the two ends. DNA for the CDR3: TGTGCCAGCAGTGCGGTCCAGAAACAAGAGACCCAGTACTTC. The encoded protein is CASSAVQKQETQYF.

This clone was seen once. This chain uses TRBV28 with TRBJ2-3, with 11 bases aligning to TRBD2. Unmatched junction bases numbered 5, after V lost 9 bases and J lost 3 bases. The CDR3 totals 14 residues. The germline V gene has CDR1 MDHEN and CDR2 SYDVKM. CDR3 nucleotides: TGTGCCAGTAGCGGGAGGGCGGGGACAGATACGCAGTATTTT. It yields the protein CASSGRAGTDTQYF.

CDR3 in amino acids: CASSLSPRNTEAFF. The CDR3 DNA follows: TGTGCCAGCAGCTTAAGTCCTAGGAACACTGAAGCTTTCTTT. The V call is TRBV7-3, the J call TRBJ1-1; D not resolved. Trimming cost V 1 base and J 1 base, with 7 bases left between them. CDR3 length: 14 residues. The V gene's germline CDR1 is SGHTA and CDR2 FQGTGA.

The chain is built from TRBV29-1 and TRBJ2-1; D unclear. V was pared by 7 bases and J by 2 bases, with 9 bases between. The length of the CDR3 is 12 residues. Germline CDR1 SQVTM, CDR2 ANQGSEA. The CDR3 DNA is TGCAGCGCTCCTAAGGCCTACAATGAGCAGTTCTTC. Amino acids: CSAPKAYNEQFF.

About this clone: The junction and the germline gene differ at one end; a read error may be behind it. The identical CDR3 is also encoded by other nucleotide sequences in the sample. This chain joins TRBV28 and TRBJ1-2; 8 nucleotides line up with TRBD1. The CDR3 is made up of 14 amino acids. Germline values: CDR1 MDHEN, CDR2 SYDVKM. CDR3 protein: CASSLRGPNYGYTF. The CDR3 DNA reads TGTGCCAGCAGTCTCAGGGGGCCTAACTACGGCTACACCTTC.

This clone was seen once. In the same sample, other DNA sequences code for this CDR3. CDR3 amino acids: CSVGSYEQYF. For the CDR3, the DNA is TGCAGCGTGGGATCCTACGAGCAGTACTTC. The chain links TRBV29-1 to TRBJ2-7; D not resolved. V lost 6 bases, J lost 1 base, and 4 bases lay in between. The CDR3 is 10 residues long. CDR1 and CDR2 (germline): SQVTM, ANQGSEA.

The rearrangement uses TRBV27 and TRBJ1-2; D is perhaps TRBD1 (5 bases). V lost 2 bases and J lost 8, with 12 bases in between. This CDR3 contains 13 residues. Per the germline V gene, CDR1 is MNHEY and CDR2 is SMNVEV (reference sequence). CDR3 residues: CASSLRREGGYTF. In DNA form, the CDR3 reads TGTGCCAGCAGTTTACGCCGGGAGGGGGGCTACACCTTC.

The rearrangement links TRBV29-1 to TRBJ1-3, with D tentatively TRBD1 (5 bases). Germline assignment: CDR1 SQVTM and CDR2 ANQGSEA. CDR3 length equals 16 residues. The CDR3, as DNA: TGCAGATTGACAGCATTAGATAGACCCAATGGAAACACCATATATTTT. Its translation is CRLTALDRPNGNTIYF.

The V gene is TRBV7-6, the J gene TRBJ2-2, with D perhaps given as TRBD1 or TRBD2 (5 bases each). Germline V gives CDR1 SGHVS, CDR2 FNYEAQ. V shed 2 bases and J shed 2 bases, with 15 bases lying between them. The CDR3 runs to 17 residues. The CDR3 here is CASSLRAVRGNTGELFF. The DNA of the CDR3 is TGTGCCAGCAGCTTAAGGGCCGTGAGGGGAAACACCGGGGAGCTGTTTTTT.